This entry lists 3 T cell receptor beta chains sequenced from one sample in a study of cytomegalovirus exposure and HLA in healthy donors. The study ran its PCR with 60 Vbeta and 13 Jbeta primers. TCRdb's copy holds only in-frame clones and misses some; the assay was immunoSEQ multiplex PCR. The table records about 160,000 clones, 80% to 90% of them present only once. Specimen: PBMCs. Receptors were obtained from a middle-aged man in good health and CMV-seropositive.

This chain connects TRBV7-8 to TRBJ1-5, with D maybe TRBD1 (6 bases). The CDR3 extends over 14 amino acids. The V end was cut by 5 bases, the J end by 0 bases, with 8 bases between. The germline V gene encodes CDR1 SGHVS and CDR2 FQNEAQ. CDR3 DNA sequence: TGTGCCAGCAGCCGGACAGCTAGCAATCAGCCCCAGCATTTT. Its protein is CASSRTASNQPQHF.

The CDR3 loop is CASSFTPNTEAFF. The CDR3 DNA sequence: TGTGCCAGCAGCTTTACACCAAACACTGAAGCTTTCTTT. The V and J genes are TRBV5-6 and TRBJ1-1; no clear D. There are 13 residues in the CDR3. Per germline, CDR1 SGHDT and CDR2 YYEEEE. The V gene lost 2 bases and the J gene lost 2 bases, with 7 bases spanning the gap.

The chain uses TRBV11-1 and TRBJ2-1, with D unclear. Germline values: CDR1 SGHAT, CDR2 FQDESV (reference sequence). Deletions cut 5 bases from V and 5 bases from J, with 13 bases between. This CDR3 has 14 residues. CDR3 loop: CASSHHSLNNEQFF. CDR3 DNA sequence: TGTGCCAGCAGCCATCACAGCTTAAACAATGAGCAGTTCTTC.